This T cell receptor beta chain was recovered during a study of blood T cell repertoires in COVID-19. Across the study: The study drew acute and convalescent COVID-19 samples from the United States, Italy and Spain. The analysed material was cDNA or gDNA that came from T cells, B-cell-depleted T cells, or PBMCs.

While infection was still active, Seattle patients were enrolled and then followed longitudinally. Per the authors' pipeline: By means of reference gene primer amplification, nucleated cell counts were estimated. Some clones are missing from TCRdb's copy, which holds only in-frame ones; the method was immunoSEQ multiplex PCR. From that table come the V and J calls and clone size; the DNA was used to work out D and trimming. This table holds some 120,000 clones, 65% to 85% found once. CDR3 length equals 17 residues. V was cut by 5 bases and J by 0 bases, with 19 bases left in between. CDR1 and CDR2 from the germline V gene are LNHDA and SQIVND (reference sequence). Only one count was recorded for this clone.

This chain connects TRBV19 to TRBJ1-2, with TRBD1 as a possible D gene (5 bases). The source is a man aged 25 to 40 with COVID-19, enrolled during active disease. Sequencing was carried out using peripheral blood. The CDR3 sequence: CASSFPPRQRANYGYTF. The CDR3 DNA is TGTGCCAGTAGTTTCCCTCCCAGACAGAGAGCTAACTATGGCTACACCTTC.